The clone carrying this T cell receptor beta chain was detected a few times. Germline CDR1 and CDR2: LNHDA and SQIVND (reference sequence). The CDR3 has 16 residues. Trimming cost V 2 bases and J 5 bases, with 16 bases left between them. These data originate in a study of cytomegalovirus exposure and HLA in healthy donors. Study-wide context: Unique TCRs from HLA-typed donors, 70 million to 100 million of them, were held in an early data release.

The PCR was carried out with 60 Vbeta primers and 13 Jbeta primers. Libraries were prepared by immunoSEQ multiplex PCR; TCRdb keeps only in-frame clonotypes and omits some of them. The sample yields 130,000 to 150,000 clones, about four fifths seen once. The rearrangement links TRBV19 to TRBJ1-5, with a possible D match to TRBD1 (6 bases). The receptor's source is a man aged 30 to 45 in good health and CMV-seronegative. Sequencing used PBMCs. CDR3 nucleotides: TGTGCCAGTAGTATAAGTACTTGGGGGCCCCATCAGCCCCAGCATTTT. It is translated as CASSISTWGPHQPQHF.